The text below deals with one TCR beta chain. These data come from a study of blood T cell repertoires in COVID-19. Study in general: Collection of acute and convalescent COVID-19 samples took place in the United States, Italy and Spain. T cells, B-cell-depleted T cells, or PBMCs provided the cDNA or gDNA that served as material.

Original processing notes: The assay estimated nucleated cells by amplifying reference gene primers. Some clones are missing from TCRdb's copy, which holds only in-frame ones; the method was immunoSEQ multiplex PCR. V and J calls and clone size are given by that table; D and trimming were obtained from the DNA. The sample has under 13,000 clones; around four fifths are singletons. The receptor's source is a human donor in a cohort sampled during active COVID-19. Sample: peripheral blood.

The DNA for the CDR3 is TGTGCCAGCAGCCAAGCCACTTGGACAGGGAAGGTCGAGCAGTACTTC. Its translation is CASSQATWTGKVEQYF. The chain has TRBV14 and TRBJ2-7; 8 bases match TRBD1. CDR1 and CDR2 from the germline V gene are SGHDN and FVKESK. With V trimmed by 1 base and J by 6 bases, 11 bases remained unmatched. This CDR3 contains 16 residues.